The clone carrying this T cell receptor (beta chain) was counted a few times. Its antigen remains unknown. Unique molecular identifiers were carried by the TCR beta cDNA libraries. Between about 0.85 and 11 million T cells gave rise to 500,000 to 650,000 cDNA molecules. TCRdb ran MiXCR on the PCR reads and lists one entry per CDR3 protein. The sample records 450,000 to 700,000 distinct CDR3 sequences, roughly two fifths being singletons. The sample comes from a study of post-analysis software for immune sequencing data. General study points: By F measure, strong co-clustering occurred among samples prepared in the same batch. Controls significantly exceeded multiple sclerosis patients in normalized Chao1 diversity. About five TRBV segments appeared more often in patients than in controls, and TRBV5-6, TRBV5-1 and TRBV20-1 were among these.

CDR1 and CDR2 from the germline V gene are SEHNR and FQNEAQ (reference sequence). J was trimmed by 10 bases and V by 6 bases; bases with no gene match: 5. This CDR3 has 13 residues. Specimen: blood. The chain is built from TRBV7-9 and TRBJ1-6; 8 nucleotides match TRBD1. The sequence was obtained from a girl aged 5-17 years with multiple sclerosis. CDR3 amino acids: CASSPDRGSPLHF. The CDR3 region has the DNA TGTGCCAGCAGTCCCGACAGGGGCTCACCCCTCCACTTT.